This TCR beta chain is from a study of blood T cells in healthy people across ages. Whole-study results and caveats: In older individuals, TCR beta diversity per million T cells was lower, falling roughly linearly with age.

About this clonotype: The antigen is undetermined.

The authors drew 7.5 to 10 milliliters of peripheral blood from each donor. Trimming removed 0 bases from V and 2 bases from J, with 9 bases in between. The length of the CDR3 is 15 residues. The V gene's germline CDR1 is LGHNA and CDR2 YSLEER. A second PCR of 7 to 11 cycles used a sample-barcoded 5' primer and a J-beta primer mix. With 12 random nucleotides, a template-switch adaptor tagged each individual cDNA molecule. MiXCR, applied by TCRdb to the 5' RACE reads, yields one record per CDR3 protein. Counted here are 1,800,000 or so distinct CDR3 sequences, about 39% occurring once; the ten biggest clones make up more than 20%.

The sequence derives from a human donor in good health. Sample: blood. The J gene is TRBJ2-3, the V gene TRBV4-3, with D hard to call. For the CDR3, the DNA is TGCGCCAGCAGCCAAGAAAGCCATGCCACAGATACGCAGTATTTT. This gives the protein CASSQESHATDTQYF.